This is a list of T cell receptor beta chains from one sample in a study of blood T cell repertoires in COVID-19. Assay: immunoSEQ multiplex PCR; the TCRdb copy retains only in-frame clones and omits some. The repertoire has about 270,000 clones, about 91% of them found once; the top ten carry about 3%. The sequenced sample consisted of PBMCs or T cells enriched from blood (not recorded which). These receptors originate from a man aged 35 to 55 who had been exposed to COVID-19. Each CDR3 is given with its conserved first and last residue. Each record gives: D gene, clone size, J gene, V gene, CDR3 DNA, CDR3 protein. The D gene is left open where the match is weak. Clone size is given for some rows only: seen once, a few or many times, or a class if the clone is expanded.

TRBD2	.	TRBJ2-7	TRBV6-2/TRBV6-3	TGTGCCAGCAGCTATATGCCCGGGACTAGCGGTCTTAAGCAGTACTTC	CASSYMPGTSGLKQYF
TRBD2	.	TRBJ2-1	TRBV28	TGTGCCAGCAAGGACCCGAGCGGGAGGGCCTATGAGCAGTTCTTC	CASKDPSGRAYEQFF
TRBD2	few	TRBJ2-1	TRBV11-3	TGTGCCAGCAGCTTTACGCGGGAGAATTGGAATGAGCAGTTCTTC	CASSFTRENWNEQFF
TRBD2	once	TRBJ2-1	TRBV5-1	TGCGCCAGCAGGCGAGTAGCGGGAGTTAATGAGCAGTTCTTC	CASRRVAGVNEQFF
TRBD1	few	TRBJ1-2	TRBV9	TGTGCCAGCAGCGATCCGGGACAGGGGACCTATGGCTACACCTTC	CASSDPGQGTYGYTF
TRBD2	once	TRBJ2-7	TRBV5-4	TGTGCCAGCAGCTTAACTAGCGGCTCCTACGAGCAGTACTTC	CASSLTSGSYEQYF
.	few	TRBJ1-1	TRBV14	TGTGCCAGCAGCCAAAGACACCAGAACACTGAAGCTTTCTTT	CASSQRHQNTEAFF
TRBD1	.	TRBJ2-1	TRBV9	TGTGCCAGCAGCACCCTCGGGACAGGGGCATTCAATGAGCAGTTCTTC	CASSTLGTGAFNEQFF
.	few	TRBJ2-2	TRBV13	TGTGCCAGCAGCTCCACTCCAGGGGGGAGCACCGGGGAGCTGTTTTTT	CASSSTPGGSTGELFF
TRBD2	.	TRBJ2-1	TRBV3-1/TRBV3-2	TGTGCCAGCAGCCAAGATTGGACTAGCGGGAGGGCGTTTTACAATGAGCAGTTCTTC	CASSQDWTSGRAFYNEQFF
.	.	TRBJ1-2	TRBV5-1	TGCGCCAGCAGCCCCGCAAGGGGGGGACACCTTAACTATGGCTACACCTTC	CASSPARGGHLNYGYTF
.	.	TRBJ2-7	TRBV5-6	TGTGCCAGCAGCTTTGGGCTAGCCGCGGCCTACGAGCAGTACTTC	CASSFGLAAAYEQYF
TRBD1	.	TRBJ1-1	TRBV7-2	TGTGCCAGCAGCCGCCCGGGACAGCGCACTGAAGCTTTCTTT	CASSRPGQRTEAFF
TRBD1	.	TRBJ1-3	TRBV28	TGTGCCAGCAGCAAGACAGGGACCTCTGGAAACACCATATATTTT	CASSKTGTSGNTIYF
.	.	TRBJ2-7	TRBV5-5	TGTGCCAGCAGCCCCCGGACAGGGGTACTAGCGGGCGCCTCCTACGAGCAGTACTTC	CASSPRTGVLAGASYEQYF
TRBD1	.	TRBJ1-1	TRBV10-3	TGTGCCATCAGCTCTGACAGGGCGAACACTGAAGCTTTCTTT	CAISSDRANTEAFF
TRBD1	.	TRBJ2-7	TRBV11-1	TGTGCCAGCAGCTCAGACAGGGCCTACGAGCAGTACTTC	CASSSDRAYEQYF
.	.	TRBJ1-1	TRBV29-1	TGCAGCGTGTCCCCCAGGGAGGGCACTGAAGCTTTCTTT	CSVSPREGTEAFF
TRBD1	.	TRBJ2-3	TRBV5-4	TGTGCCAGCAGCCGTGGGACAGGGGGTCGGACGGGAGAAGATACGCAGTATTTT	CASSRGTGGRTGEDTQYF
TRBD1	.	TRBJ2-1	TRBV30	TGTGCCTGGAGAGGACAGGGTAGATACAATGAGCAGTTCTTC	CAWRGQGRYNEQFF
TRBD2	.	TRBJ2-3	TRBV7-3	TGTGCCAGCAGCCCAAGCGGGACCACAGATACGCAGTATTTT	CASSPSGTTDTQYF
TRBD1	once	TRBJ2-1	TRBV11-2	TGTGCCAGCAGCTCCTACAGGGGGAGAACCTACAATGAGCAGTTCTTC	CASSSYRGRTYNEQFF
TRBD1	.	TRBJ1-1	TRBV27	TGTGCCAGCAGTACCGGGACAGGGGGCTTTACTGAAGCTTTCTTT	CASSTGTGGFTEAFF
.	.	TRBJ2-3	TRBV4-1	TGCGCCAGCAGCCACGACTTTTCAGATACGCAGTATTTT	CASSHDFSDTQYF
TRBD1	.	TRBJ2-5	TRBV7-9	TGTGCCAGCAGCCTCCGGGGACAGGGAGGGACCCAGTACTTC	CASSLRGQGGTQYF
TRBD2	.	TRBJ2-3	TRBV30	TGTGCCTGGAAGGCTAGCGGCACGGGTACGCAGTATTTT	CAWKASGTGTQYF
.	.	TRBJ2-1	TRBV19	TGTGCCAGCCGCGCTGTGTCGGGTGAGCAGTTCTTC	CASRAVSGEQFF
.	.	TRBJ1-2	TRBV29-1	TGCAGCGTTGAAGGGGAGGACGAGCGGAACTATGGCTACACCTTC	CSVEGEDERNYGYTF
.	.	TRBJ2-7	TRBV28	TGTGCCAGCAGCATCTTAGGGGACGAGCAGTACTTC	CASSILGDEQYF
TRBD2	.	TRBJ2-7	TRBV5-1	TGCGCCAGCAGCTTGGTGGGAGGGCCTTACGAGCAGTACTTC	CASSLVGGPYEQYF
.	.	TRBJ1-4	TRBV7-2	TGTGCCAGCAGCTTAGTAACCGGGGGAGGGGAAAAACTGTTTTTT	CASSLVTGGGEKLFF
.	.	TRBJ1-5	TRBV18	TGTGCCAGCTCACCAAGGCAGGGCGGAGATCAGCCCCAGCATTTT	CASSPRQGGDQPQHF
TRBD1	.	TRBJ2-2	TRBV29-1	TGCAGCGTTGAATCCGCGACAGGGCACACCGGGGAGCTGTTTTTT	CSVESATGHTGELFF
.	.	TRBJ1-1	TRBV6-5	TGTGCCATCGAAGGGCCTATACCCGGAGGAGCTTTCTTT	CAIEGPIPGGAFF
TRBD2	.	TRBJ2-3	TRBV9	TGTGCCAGCAGCTCGGGACTAGAGTCGGTCACAGATACGCAGTATTTT	CASSSGLESVTDTQYF
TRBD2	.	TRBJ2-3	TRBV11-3	TGTGCCAGCAGCTTAGACGGGGGGAGCACAGATACGCAGTATTTT	CASSLDGGSTDTQYF
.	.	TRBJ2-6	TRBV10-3	TGTGCCATCAGTGTAGGGGGGGCCGGGGCCAACGTCCTGACTTTC	CAISVGGAGANVLTF
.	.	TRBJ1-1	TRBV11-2	TGTGCCAGCAGCTCCGTAAAGACGAGAGCGACTGAAGCTTTCTTT	CASSSVKTRATEAFF
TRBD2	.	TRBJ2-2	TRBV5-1	TGCGCCAGCAGCTTGAAGGCGGGAGGCCCGTTCGCGAACACCGGGGAGCTGTTTTTT	CASSLKAGGPFANTGELFF
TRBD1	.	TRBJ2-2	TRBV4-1	TGCGCCAGCAGCCAAACCGGGACAGGTGCCTCCGGGGAGCTGTTTTTT	CASSQTGTGASGELFF
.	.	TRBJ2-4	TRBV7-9	TGTGCCAGCAGCTGGGACTTGACTGCCAAAAACATTCAGTACTTC	CASSWDLTAKNIQYF
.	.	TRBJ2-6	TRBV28	TGTGCCAGCAGTTTACCCCTATCAGGGGCTGGGGCCAACGTCCTGACTTTC	CASSLPLSGAGANVLTF
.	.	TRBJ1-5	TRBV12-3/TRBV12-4	TGTGCCAGCAACACAGGGTACGGTCAGCCCCAGCATTTT	CASNTGYGQPQHF
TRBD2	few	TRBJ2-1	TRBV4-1	TGCGCCAGCAGCCAAGTAACATCTAGCGGGAGTTCCTACAATGAGCAGTTCTTC	CASSQVTSSGSSYNEQFF
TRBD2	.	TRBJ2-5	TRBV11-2	TGTGCCAGCAGCTTAGGAGTCGGGAGGGTAGGAACCCAGTACTTC	CASSLGVGRVGTQYF
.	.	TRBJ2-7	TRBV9	TGTGCCAGCAGCGTAAATTTCATGGCCGACGAGCAGTACTTC	CASSVNFMADEQYF
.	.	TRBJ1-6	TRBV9	TGTGCCAGCAGCGCACAAGGACAGAAGAATTCACCCCTCCACTTT	CASSAQGQKNSPLHF
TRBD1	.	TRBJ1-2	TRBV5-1	TGCGCCAGCAGCTTGTTCGCAGGGGGCAGCCCTGGGGGCTACACCTTC	CASSLFAGGSPGGYTF
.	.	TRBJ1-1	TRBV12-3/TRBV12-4	TGTGCCAGCAGTTTCGGGAGGAACACTGAAGCTTTCTTT	CASSFGRNTEAFF
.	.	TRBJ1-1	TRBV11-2	TGTGCCAGCAGCAAAGGCGGGGGGCTATGGGCTTTCTTT	CASSKGGGLWAFF